Listed below are T cell receptor beta chains from one sample, sequenced in a study of shared clonotypes between healthy human individuals. Clones were read by immunoSEQ multiplex PCR, and TCRdb kept only the in-frame ones, dropping some. The data show nearly 1,000,000 clones, approximately 80% seen once. The sequenced sample consisted of memory CD4+ T cells sorted from blood. The receptor set was obtained from a man between 18 and 35 years old in good health. Each CDR3 is given with its conserved first and last residue. The order of the fields is V gene, clone size, J gene, D gene, CDR3 protein, CDR3 DNA. The D gene is left open where the match is weak. Rows may omit the clone size; those that give it use once, few, many or a size class.

>TRBV29-1|-|TRBJ2-2|-
CSVSRTDTGELFF
TGCAGCGTTAGTAGGACGGACACCGGGGAGCTGTTTTTT
>TRBV7-2|-|TRBJ2-7|TRBD1
CASSPSGQGAYEQYF
TGTGCCAGCAGCCCTAGTGGACAGGGTGCGTACGAGCAGTACTTC
>TRBV7-2|-|TRBJ1-5|-
CASSLVDIPGGPQHF
TGTGCCAGCAGCTTAGTCGACATCCCAGGTGGGCCCCAGCATTTT
>TRBV30|-|TRBJ1-4|-
CAWSTGKNEKLFF
TGTGCCTGGTCGACAGGAAAGAATGAAAAACTGTTTTTT
>TRBV19|-|TRBJ1-4|-
CASSIAYRVGEKLFF
TGTGCCAGTAGTATAGCTTACAGGGTAGGTGAAAAACTGTTTTTT
>TRBV4-3|few|TRBJ2-6|TRBD2
CASSQEQLAGASGANVLTF
TGCGCCAGCAGCCAAGAGCAACTAGCGGGAGCTAGTGGGGCCAACGTCCTGACTTTC
>TRBV7-2|few|TRBJ2-7|TRBD2
CASRGLAGANSYEQYF
TGTGCCAGCAGAGGACTAGCGGGGGCTAACTCCTACGAGCAGTACTTC
>TRBV5-6|-|TRBJ2-5|-
CASSYTGTPQETQYF
TGTGCCAGCAGTTATACCGGGACACCACAAGAGACCCAGTACTTC
>TRBV7-9|-|TRBJ2-1|TRBD2
CASSAGLAGSSYNEQFF
TGTGCCAGCAGCGCCGGACTAGCGGGGAGCTCCTACAATGAGCAGTTCTTC
>TRBV18|-|TRBJ2-1|TRBD2
CASSTGTSGYNEQFF
TGTGCCAGCTCAACCGGGACTAGCGGTTACAATGAGCAGTTCTTC
>TRBV2|-|TRBJ2-3|-
CASTRRDTQYF
TGTGCCAGCACCCGACGAGATACGCAGTATTTT
>TRBV7-3|-|TRBJ2-5|-
CASSSAGGETQYF
TGTGCCAGCAGCTCTGCAGGAGGGGAGACCCAGTACTTC
>TRBV5-6|-|TRBJ2-1|TRBD2
CASSLGSSGRAGNEQFF
TGTGCCAGCAGCTTGGGGAGCTCCGGGAGGGCCGGCAATGAGCAGTTCTTC
>TRBV27|-|TRBJ1-6|-
CASSFGYRASSPLHF
TGTGCCAGCAGTTTCGGGTACAGGGCCAGCTCACCCCTCCACTTT
>TRBV5-5|-|TRBJ2-7|-
CASSFTYSGTANSYEQYF
TGTGCCAGCAGTTTCACCTACTCCGGGACGGCCAACTCCTACGAGCAGTACTTC
>TRBV5-1|-|TRBJ2-4|-
CASSPGSLAKNIQYF
TGCGCCAGCAGCCCAGGGAGTTTAGCCAAAAACATTCAGTACTTC
>TRBV25-1|-|TRBJ2-1|-
CASSDTGPNEQFF
TGTGCCAGCAGTGACACAGGGCCCAATGAGCAGTTCTTC
>TRBV16|-|TRBJ1-2|-
CASSGLGQGYGYTF
TGTGCCAGCAGCGGCCTCGGGCAGGGCTATGGCTACACCTTC
>TRBV6-5|-|TRBJ2-2|TRBD1
CASSPGQGARELFF
TGTGCCAGCAGTCCTGGACAGGGGGCGCGGGAGCTGTTTTTT
>TRBV6-1|-|TRBJ2-2|TRBD2
CASSGGAGGRAGTGELFF
TGTGCCAGCAGTGGAGGGGCCGGCGGGAGGGCCGGCACCGGGGAGCTGTTTTTT
>TRBV5-1|-|TRBJ2-1|TRBD2
CASSLATSGMGNEQFF
TGCGCCAGCAGCTTGGCCACTAGCGGGATGGGCAATGAGCAGTTCTTC
>TRBV6-4|-|TRBJ1-5|-
CASTFSGRNLDQPQHF
TGTGCCAGCACCTTTTCGGGAAGGAATTTGGATCAGCCCCAGCATTTT
>TRBV6-4|few|TRBJ2-7|-
CASSDSYEQYF
TGTGCCAGCAGTGACTCCTACGAGCAGTACTTC
>TRBV5-4|few|TRBJ1-1|-
CASSPDGRSGTEAFF
TGTGCCAGCAGCCCAGACGGACGCTCGGGGACTGAAGCTTTCTTT
>TRBV7-2|-|TRBJ1-5|-
CASSLEFGSNQPQHF
TGTGCCAGCAGCTTAGAGTTTGGAAGCAATCAGCCCCAGCATTTT
>TRBV2|once|TRBJ2-3|-
CASSEFSSPTDTQYF
TGTGCCAGCAGTGAATTTTCCTCCCCCACAGATACGCAGTATTTT
>TRBV2|-|TRBJ1-6|-
CASSGTAPSPLHF
TGTGCCAGCAGTGGGACGGCCCCTTCCCCCCTCCACTTT
>TRBV5-4|-|TRBJ2-7|-
CASSLETRSYEQYF
TGTGCCAGCAGCCTGGAGACCCGCTCCTACGAGCAGTACTTC
>TRBV5-4|-|TRBJ2-5|TRBD2
CASSQGLAVETQYF
TGTGCCAGCAGCCAGGGACTAGCGGTTGAGACCCAGTACTTC
>TRBV19|-|TRBJ2-2|TRBD2
CASSIDRASGGRGELFF
TGTGCCAGTAGTATCGACCGGGCTAGCGGGGGGAGAGGGGAGCTGTTTTTT
>TRBV7-8|-|TRBJ1-5|-
CASSKGSGNGQPQHF
TGTGCCAGCAGTAAAGGGTCCGGGAACGGGCAGCCCCAGCATTTT
>TRBV7-8|once|TRBJ1-2|-
CASSLTQGGYGYTF
TGTGCCAGCAGCCTGACACAGGGTGGTTATGGCTACACCTTC
>TRBV28|few|TRBJ1-5|-
CASSLREPQHF
TGTGCCAGCAGTTTACGAGAGCCCCAGCATTTT
>TRBV6-5|-|TRBJ1-6|-
CASSYGTADFSPLHF
TGTGCCAGCAGTTACGGGACGGCCGATTTTTCACCCCTCCACTTT
>TRBV14|once|TRBJ2-7|-
CASNHQGFDSHEQYF
TGTGCCAGCAACCACCAAGGGTTTGATTCCCACGAGCAGTACTTC
>TRBV7-9|many|TRBJ1-5|-
CASSLMGSNQPQHF
TGTGCCAGCAGCTTAATGGGGAGCAATCAGCCCCAGCATTTT
>TRBV20-1|-|TRBJ2-7|-
CSAIFEYEQYF
TGCAGTGCTATTTTTGAATACGAGCAGTACTTC
>TRBV19|-|TRBJ1-5|-
CASSYSNQPQHF
TGTGCCAGTAGTTATAGCAATCAGCCCCAGCATTTT
>TRBV5-4|-|TRBJ2-2|-
CASSSPALSYTGELFF
TGTGCCAGCAGCTCTCCGGCGTTGTCGTACACCGGGGAGCTGTTTTTT
>TRBV7-8|-|TRBJ1-5|TRBD1
CASSRHRTGFYSNQPQHF
TGTGCCAGCAGCCGGCATAGGACAGGCTTTTATAGCAATCAGCCCCAGCATTTT
>TRBV6-4|few|TRBJ2-3|TRBD2
CASSISSGTSGGTDTQYF
TGTGCCAGCAGTATATCTTCCGGGACTAGCGGGGGCACAGATACGCAGTATTTT
>TRBV9|-|TRBJ2-3|-
CASSVSSSTDTQYF
TGTGCCAGCAGCGTTTCGTCTAGCACAGATACGCAGTATTTT
>TRBV19|-|TRBJ1-3|-
CASSIGRDSGNTIYF
TGTGCCAGTAGTATTGGACGGGACTCTGGAAACACCATATATTTT
>TRBV7-2|-|TRBJ1-2|-
CASSLASTGANYGYTF
TGTGCCAGCAGCTTAGCGTCCACAGGAGCTAACTATGGCTACACCTTC
>TRBV4-3|-|TRBJ1-3|-
CASSQDQGYGNTIYF
TGCGCCAGCAGCCAAGATCAGGGTTACGGAAACACCATATATTTT
>TRBV6-1|-|TRBJ2-6|-
CASRWGNSGANVLTF
TGTGCCAGCAGATGGGGAAACTCTGGGGCCAACGTCCTGACTTTC
>TRBV2|few|TRBJ2-5|-
CASSVGYQETQYF
TGTGCCAGCAGTGTGGGGTACCAAGAGACCCAGTACTTC
>TRBV5-1|few|TRBJ2-5|TRBD2
CASSSGLAGAGETQYF
TGCGCCAGCAGCAGCGGACTAGCGGGAGCGGGAGAGACCCAGTACTTC
>TRBV27|-|TRBJ1-6|TRBD1
CASSLYRTGIGSPLHF
TGTGCCAGCAGTTTATATCGGACAGGGATAGGTTCACCCCTCCACTTT